This T cell receptor beta chain was sequenced during a study of Tregs in tolerant kidney transplant recipients. Findings and caveats of the study: Biological reproducibility was not directly addressed in this study. Changing PCR primers prevented nucleotide comparison between some patients' samples.

To note about this clone: Its antigen is currently unknown.

Mixed chimerism was transient after nonmyeloablative marrow transplants from related graft donors. The protocol was immunoSEQ multiplex PCR, while the TCRdb copy is restricted to in-frame clones and leaves out a portion. This sample has approximately 60,000 clones, with more than 70% found just once. Germline assignment: CDR1 SGHAT and CDR2 FQNNGV. The ends were cut back, 4 bases at V and 4 bases at J, with 9 bases in the middle. This CDR3 region has 13 residues. Material: CD4+ T cells from blood (PBMCs), obtained 6 months after the transplant. V and J are TRBV11-2 and TRBJ2-3; D is possibly TRBD2 (6 bases). The clonotype originates from a human patient who received a combined kidney and bone marrow transplant. Some T cells may be graft donor cells. The CDR3: CASSSPGADTQYF. The CDR3 nucleotides are TGTGCCAGCAGCTCCCCGGGGGCAGATACGCAGTATTTT.